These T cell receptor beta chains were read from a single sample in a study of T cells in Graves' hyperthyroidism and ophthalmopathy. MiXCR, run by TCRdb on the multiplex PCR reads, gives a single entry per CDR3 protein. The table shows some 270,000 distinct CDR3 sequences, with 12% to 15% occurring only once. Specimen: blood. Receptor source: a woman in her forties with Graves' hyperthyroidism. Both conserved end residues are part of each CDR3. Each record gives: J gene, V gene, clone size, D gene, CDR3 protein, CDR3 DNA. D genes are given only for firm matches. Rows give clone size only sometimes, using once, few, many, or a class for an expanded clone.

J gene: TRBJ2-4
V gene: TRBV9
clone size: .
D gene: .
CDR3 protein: CASSVGSERIQYF
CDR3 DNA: TGTGCCAGCAGCGTAGGTTCAGAGCGCATTCAGTACTTC

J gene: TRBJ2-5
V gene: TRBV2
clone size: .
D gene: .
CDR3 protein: CASSSGTLEETQYF
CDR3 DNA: TGTGCCAGTTCCTCCGGGACCCTGGAAGAGACCCAGTACTTC

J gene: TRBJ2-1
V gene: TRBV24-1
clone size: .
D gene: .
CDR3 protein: CATSAQRYNEQFF
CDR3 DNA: TGTGCCACCAGTGCCCAGCGGTACAATGAGCAGTTCTTC

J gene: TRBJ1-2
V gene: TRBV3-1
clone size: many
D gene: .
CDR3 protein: CASSQWGQGGYGYTF
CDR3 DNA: TGTGCCAGCAGCCAATGGGGCCAAGGAGGCTATGGCTACACCTTC

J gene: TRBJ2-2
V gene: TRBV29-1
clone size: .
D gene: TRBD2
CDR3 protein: CSVTSGRAGELFF
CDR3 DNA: TGCAGCGTAACTAGCGGGAGGGCCGGGGAGCTGTTTTTT

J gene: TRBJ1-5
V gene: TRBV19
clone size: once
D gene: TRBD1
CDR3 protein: CASSIGTGGSQPQHF
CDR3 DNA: TGTGCCAGTAGTATAGGGACAGGGGGTTCTCAGCCCCAGCATTTT

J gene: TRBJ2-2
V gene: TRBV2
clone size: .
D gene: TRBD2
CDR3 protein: CASRGRGGTGELFF
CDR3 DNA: TGTGCCAGCCGGGGGCGGGGGGGCACCGGGGAGCTGTTTTTT

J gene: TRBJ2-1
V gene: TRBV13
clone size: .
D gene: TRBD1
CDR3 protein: CASRRQGREQFF
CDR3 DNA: TGTGCCAGCAGACGACAGGGTCGCGAGCAGTTCTTC

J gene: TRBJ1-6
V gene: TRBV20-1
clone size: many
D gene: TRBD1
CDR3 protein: CSARGQEYNSPLHF
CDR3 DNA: TGCAGTGCTAGGGGACAGGAGTATAATTCACCCCTCCACTTT

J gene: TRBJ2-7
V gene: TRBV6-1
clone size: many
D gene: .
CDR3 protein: CASSTDWGPYEQYF
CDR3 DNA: TGTGCCAGCAGTACAGACTGGGGGCCCTACGAGCAGTACTTC

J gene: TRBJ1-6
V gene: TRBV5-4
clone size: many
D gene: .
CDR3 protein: CASSFRDYNSPLHF
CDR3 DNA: TGTGCCAGCAGCTTCCGGGACTATAATTCACCCCTCCACTTT

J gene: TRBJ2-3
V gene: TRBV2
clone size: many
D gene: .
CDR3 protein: CAIDTDTQYF
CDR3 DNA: TGTGCCATCGACACAGATACGCAGTATTTT

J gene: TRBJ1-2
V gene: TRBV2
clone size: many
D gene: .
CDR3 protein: CASSEAAPHMGLGYTF
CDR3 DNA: TGTGCCAGCAGTGAAGCGGCCCCCCATATGGGGCTGGGCTACACCTTC

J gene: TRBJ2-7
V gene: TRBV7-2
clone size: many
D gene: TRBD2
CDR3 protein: CASSTLAGASYEQYF
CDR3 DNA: TGTGCCAGCAGTACACTAGCGGGCGCTTCCTACGAGCAGTACTTC

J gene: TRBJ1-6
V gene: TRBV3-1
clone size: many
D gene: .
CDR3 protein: CASSQVIDRSPLHF
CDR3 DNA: TGTGCCAGCAGCCAAGTTATTGATCGATCACCCCTCCACTTT

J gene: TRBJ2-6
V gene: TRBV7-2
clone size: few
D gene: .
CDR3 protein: CASSARSSGANVLTF
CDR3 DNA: TGTGCCAGCAGCGCCCGGAGCTCTGGGGCCAACGTCCTGACTTTC

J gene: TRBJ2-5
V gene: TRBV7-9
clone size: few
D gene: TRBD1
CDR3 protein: CASSPGQGASGGETQYF
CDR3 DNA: TGTGCCAGCAGTCCGGGCCAGGGGGCGTCAGGTGGGGAGACCCAGTACTTC

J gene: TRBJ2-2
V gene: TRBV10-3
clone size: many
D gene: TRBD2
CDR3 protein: CAISDLAGVGTGELFF
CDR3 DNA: TGTGCCATCAGTGATTTAGCGGGAGTTGGCACCGGGGAGCTGTTTTTT

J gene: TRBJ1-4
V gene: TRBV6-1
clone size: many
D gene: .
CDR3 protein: CASSEGGTNEKLFF
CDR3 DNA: TGTGCCAGCAGTGAAGGGGGGACTAATGAAAAACTGTTTTTT

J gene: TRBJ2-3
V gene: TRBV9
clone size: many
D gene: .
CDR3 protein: CASSTLPPGDTQYF
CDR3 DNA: TGTGCCAGCAGCACACTCCCTCCCGGGGATACGCAGTATTTT

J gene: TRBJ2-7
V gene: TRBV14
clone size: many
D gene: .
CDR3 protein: CASSRMRDDEQYF
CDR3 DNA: TGTGCCAGCAGCCGAATGAGGGACGACGAGCAGTACTTC

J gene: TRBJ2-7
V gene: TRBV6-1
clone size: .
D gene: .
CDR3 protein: CASRQGAAGGPEQYF
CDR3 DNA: TGTGCCAGCAGGCAGGGGGCGGCGGGAGGGCCCGAGCAGTACTTC

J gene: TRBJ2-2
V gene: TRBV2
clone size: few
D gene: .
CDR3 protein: CASSETGNPGELFF
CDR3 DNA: TGTGCCAGCAGTGAAACTGGCAACCCCGGGGAGCTGTTTTTT

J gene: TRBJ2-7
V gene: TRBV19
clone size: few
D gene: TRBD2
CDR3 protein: CASSPLGGSYEQYF
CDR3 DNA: TGTGCCAGTAGTCCTTTGGGCGGGAGCTACGAGCAGTACTTC

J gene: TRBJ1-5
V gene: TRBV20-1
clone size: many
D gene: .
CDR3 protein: CSAWDSNQPQHF
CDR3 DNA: TGCAGTGCTTGGGACAGCAATCAGCCCCAGCATTTT

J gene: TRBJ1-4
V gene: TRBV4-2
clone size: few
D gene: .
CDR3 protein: CASSQERLRTGGEKLFF
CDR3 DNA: TGTGCCAGCAGCCAAGAACGTCTGAGAACGGGAGGTGAAAAACTGTTTTTT

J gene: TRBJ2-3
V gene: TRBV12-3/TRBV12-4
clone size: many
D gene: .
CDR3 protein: CASSLDSAGTDTQYF
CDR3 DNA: TGTGCCAGCAGTTTAGACTCGGCGGGCACAGATACGCAGTATTTT

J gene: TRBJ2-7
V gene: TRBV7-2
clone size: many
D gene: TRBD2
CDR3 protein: CASSSPGLAGNAYEQYF
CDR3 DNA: TGTGCCAGCAGCTCACCGGGACTAGCGGGAAACGCCTACGAGCAGTACTTC

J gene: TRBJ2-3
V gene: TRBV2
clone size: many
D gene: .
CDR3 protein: CASSAGPDTQYF
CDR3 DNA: TGTGCCAGCAGTGCTGGACCGGATACGCAGTATTTT

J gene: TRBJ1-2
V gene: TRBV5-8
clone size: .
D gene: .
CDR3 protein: CASSLASGQLVYGYTF
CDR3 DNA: TGTGCCAGCAGCTTGGCCTCCGGCCAGCTCGTCTATGGCTACACCTTC

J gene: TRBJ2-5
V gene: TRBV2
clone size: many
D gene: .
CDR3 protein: CAGSGEETQYF
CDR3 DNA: TGTGCCGGCTCTGGGGAAGAGACCCAGTACTTC

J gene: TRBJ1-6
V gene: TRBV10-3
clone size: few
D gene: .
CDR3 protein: CATGRGRDNSPLHF
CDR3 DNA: TGTGCCACCGGGAGGGGTCGGGATAATTCACCCCTCCACTTT

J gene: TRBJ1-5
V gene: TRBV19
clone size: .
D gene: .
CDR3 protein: CASSIIGQPQHF
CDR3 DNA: TGTGCCAGTAGTATTATCGGGCAGCCCCAGCATTTT

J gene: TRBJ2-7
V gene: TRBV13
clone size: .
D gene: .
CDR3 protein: CASSLVTRYQGSYEQYF
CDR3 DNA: TGTGCCAGCAGCTTAGTCACAAGGTATCAGGGCAGCTACGAGCAGTACTTC

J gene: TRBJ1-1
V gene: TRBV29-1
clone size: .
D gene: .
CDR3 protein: CSVREGNTEAFF
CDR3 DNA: TGCAGCGTCAGGGAGGGGAACACTGAAGCTTTCTTT

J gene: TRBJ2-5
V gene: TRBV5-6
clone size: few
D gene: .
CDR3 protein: CASSLWQEQETQYF
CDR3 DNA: TGTGCCAGCAGCTTGTGGCAGGAGCAAGAGACCCAGTACTTC

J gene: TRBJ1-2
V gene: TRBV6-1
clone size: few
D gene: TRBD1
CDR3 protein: CASSYGTGFGYTF
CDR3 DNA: TGTGCCAGCAGTTATGGGACAGGGTTTGGCTACACCTTC

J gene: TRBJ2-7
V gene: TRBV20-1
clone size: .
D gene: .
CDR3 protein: CSAQGQKATYEQYF
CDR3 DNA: TGCAGTGCCCAGGGACAAAAAGCCACCTACGAGCAGTACTTC

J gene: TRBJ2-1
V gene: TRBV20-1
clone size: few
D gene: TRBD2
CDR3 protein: CSARDSGSFNNEQFF
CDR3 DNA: TGCAGTGCTAGAGATAGCGGGAGTTTTAACAATGAGCAGTTCTTC

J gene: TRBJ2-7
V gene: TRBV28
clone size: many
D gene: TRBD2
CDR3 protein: CASSPLSGTPSGQYF
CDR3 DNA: TGTGCCAGCAGTCCTCTGAGCGGGACCCCCTCAGGGCAGTACTTC

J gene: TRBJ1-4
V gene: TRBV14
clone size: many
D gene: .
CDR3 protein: CASSQEGIGEKLFF
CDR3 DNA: TGTGCCAGCAGCCAAGAGGGCATAGGAGAAAAACTGTTTTTT

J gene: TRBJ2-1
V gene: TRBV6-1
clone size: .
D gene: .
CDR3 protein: CASSPRREFKGNEQFF
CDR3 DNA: TGTGCCAGCAGTCCCCGACGGGAGTTTAAGGGAAATGAGCAGTTCTTC

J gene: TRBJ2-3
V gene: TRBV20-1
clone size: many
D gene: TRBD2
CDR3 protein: CSAGLVRDTQYF
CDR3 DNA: TGCAGTGCTGGACTAGTACGAGATACGCAGTATTTT

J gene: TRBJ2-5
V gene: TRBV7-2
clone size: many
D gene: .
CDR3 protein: CASSSGLVETQYF
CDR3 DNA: TGTGCCAGCAGCTCGGGACTGGTAGAGACCCAGTACTTC

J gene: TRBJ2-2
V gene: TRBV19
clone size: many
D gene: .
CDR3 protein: CASTGALGRGTGELFF
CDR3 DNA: TGTGCCAGTACTGGGGCACTAGGGCGCGGCACCGGGGAGCTGTTTTTT

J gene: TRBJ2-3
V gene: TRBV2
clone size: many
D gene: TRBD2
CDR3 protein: CASGPGLATDTQYF
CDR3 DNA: TGTGCCAGTGGTCCGGGACTAGCAACAGATACGCAGTATTTT

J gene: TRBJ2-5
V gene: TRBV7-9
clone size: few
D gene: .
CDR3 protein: CASSSLNTGPLYF
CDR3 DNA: TGTGCCAGCAGCTCACTAAACACGGGCCCTCTGTACTTC

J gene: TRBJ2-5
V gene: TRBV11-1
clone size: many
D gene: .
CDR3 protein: CASSYSRGSRETQYF
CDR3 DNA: TGTGCCAGCAGCTATTCCAGGGGATCACGAGAGACCCAGTACTTC

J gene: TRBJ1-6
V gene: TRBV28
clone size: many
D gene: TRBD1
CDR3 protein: CASSYHRGLSPLHF
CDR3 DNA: TGTGCCAGCAGTTATCACAGGGGGCTTTCACCCCTCCACTTT

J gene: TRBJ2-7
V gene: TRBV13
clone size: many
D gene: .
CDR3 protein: CASSLATSEQYF
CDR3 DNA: TGTGCCAGCAGCTTAGCAACCTCCGAGCAGTACTTC

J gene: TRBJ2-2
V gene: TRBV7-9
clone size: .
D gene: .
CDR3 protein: CASSLITGELFF
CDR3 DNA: TGTGCCAGCAGCTTGATCACCGGGGAGCTGTTTTTT

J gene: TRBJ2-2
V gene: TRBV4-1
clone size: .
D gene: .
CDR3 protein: CASSRVTGKNTGELFF
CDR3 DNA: TGCGCCAGCAGCCGCGTAACAGGGAAGAACACCGGGGAGCTGTTTTTT

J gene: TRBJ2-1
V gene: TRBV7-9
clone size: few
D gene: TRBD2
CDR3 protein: CASSSRAGDSSYNEQFF
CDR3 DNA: TGTGCCAGCAGCTCCCGAGCGGGAGACAGCTCCTACAATGAGCAGTTCTTC

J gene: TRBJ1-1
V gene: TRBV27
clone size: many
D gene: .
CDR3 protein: CASSPLGELHTEAFF
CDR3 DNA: TGTGCCAGCAGTCCGCTCGGGGAGCTTCACACTGAAGCTTTCTTT